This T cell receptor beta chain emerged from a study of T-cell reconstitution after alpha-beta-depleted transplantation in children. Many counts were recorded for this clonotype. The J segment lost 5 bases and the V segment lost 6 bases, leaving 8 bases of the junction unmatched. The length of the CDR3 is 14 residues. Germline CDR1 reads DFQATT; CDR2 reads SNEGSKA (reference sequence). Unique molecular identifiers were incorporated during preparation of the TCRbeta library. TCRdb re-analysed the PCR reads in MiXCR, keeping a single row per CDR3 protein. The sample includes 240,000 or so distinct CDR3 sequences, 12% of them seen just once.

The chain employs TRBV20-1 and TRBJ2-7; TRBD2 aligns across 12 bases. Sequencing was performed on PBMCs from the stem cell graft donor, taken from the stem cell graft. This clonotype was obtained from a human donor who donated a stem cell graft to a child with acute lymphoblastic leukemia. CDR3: CSAPTSGSIDEQYF. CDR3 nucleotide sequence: TGCAGTGCCCCGACTAGCGGGAGTATCGACGAGCAGTACTTC.